The 29 T cell receptor beta chains below all came from one sample that was sequenced in a study of blood T cell repertoires in COVID-19 (dated by TCRdb to 2018 to 2021). The library was built by means of the immunoSEQ multiplex PCR assay. The table was pulled from immuneACCESS by TCRdb, which kept in-frame rearrangements only. Such tables lose some clones; where checked, under half of the loss comes from unresolved V genes, and the rest has no known cause. A total of about 220,000 clones appear in this sample, 84% of them only once. The ten largest clones add up to about 6.6% of the sample. Sequenced input: PBMCs or T cells enriched from blood (not recorded which). The receptors derive from a woman between 40 and 55 years old who had recovered from COVID-19.

The rearrangement uses TRBV7-8 and TRBJ1-2, with TRBD1 matching over 7 bases. The CDR3 spans 14 residues. Germline V gene data show CDR1 as SGHVS and CDR2 as FQNEAQ. J was trimmed by 5 bases and V by 5 bases; bases with no gene match: 8. DNA for the CDR3: TGTGCCAGCAGCCAAGGCTCGACAGGGTATGGCTACACCTTC. This encodes CASSQGSTGYGYTF.

The chain joins TRBV27 to TRBJ1-1, with TRBD1 matching 8 bases. With V trimmed by 5 bases and J by 3 bases, 2 bases remained unmatched. Germline assignment: CDR1 MNHEY and CDR2 SMNVEV (reference sequence). This CDR3 is built from 13 residues. In DNA, the CDR3 is TGTGCCAGCAGTACAGGGGGGTACACTGAAGCTTTCTTT. Translated: CASSTGGYTEAFF.

The chain employs TRBV28 and TRBJ1-1, with D possibly matching TRBD1 (5 bases). This CDR3 has 16 residues. Trimming took off 6 bases at V and 0 bases at J, with 17 bases between the two ends. Germline-derived CDR1 and CDR2 are MDHEN and SYDVKM. The CDR3 nucleotides are TGTGCCAGCAGCCCCCTGGGGACTCGGATGAACACTGAAGCTTTCTTT. Residues: CASSPLGTRMNTEAFF. Complete variable domain (other parts from reference TRBV28 and TRBJ1-1): DVKVTQSSRYLVKRTGEKVFLECVQDMDHENMFWYRQDPGLGLRLIYFSYDVKMKEKGDIPEGYSVSREKKERFSLILESASTNQTSMYLCASSPLGTRMNTEAFFGQGTRLTVV.

The V and J genes are TRBV19 and TRBJ1-1; possibly TRBD1 for D (5 bases). Germline loops: CDR1 LNHDA, CDR2 SQIVND (reference sequence). The CDR3 totals 11 residues. V shed 10 bases and J shed 3 bases, with 9 bases lying between them. DNA for the CDR3: TGTGCCATTCAGGGTTACACTGAAGCTTTCTTT. Its translation is CAIQGYTEAFF.

The chain joins TRBV12-2 to TRBJ2-7; no DNA check was done on the table's D call, TRBD1. TRBV12-2 is tagged as a pseudogene. The CDR3 runs to 21 residues. DNA of the CDR3: TGTGCAAGTCGCTTAGCGACACAATTAGGGGGAAGCGAACCATACGACTACGAGCAGTACGTC. Residues: CASRLATQLGGSEPYDYEQYV.

In this sample, this clone turned up once. The chain joins TRBV7-2 to TRBJ2-3; possibly TRBD2 for D (6 bases). Trimming left V 1 base short and J 0 bases short, with 8 bases between. Germline V lookup: CDR1 SGHTA, CDR2 FQGNSA. CDR3 length equals 15 residues. The CDR3, as DNA: TGTGCCAGCAGCTTAGGGAGGGGCAGCACAGATACGCAGTATTTT. Its protein product is CASSLGRGSTDTQYF.

V usage is TRBV18 and J usage is TRBJ2-7; 10 nucleotides line up with TRBD2. The CDR3 has 13 residues. Germline lookup yields CDR1 KGHSH and CDR2 LQKENI. Losses at the gene ends were 5 bases for V and 6 bases for J; bases not matched to a gene: 4. CDR3 protein: CASSSLAGSEQYF. CDR3 bases: TGTGCCAGCTCATCACTAGCGGGATCCGAGCAGTACTTC.

The V call is TRBV6-5, the J call TRBJ2-3; unclear D gene. Trimming cost V 6 bases and J 2 bases, with 15 bases left between them. Looked up from germline, CDR1 is MNHEY and CDR2 is SVGAGI. The CDR3 extends over 15 amino acids. CDR3 sequence (DNA): TGTGCCAGCAGACGACAAAATCTTCACACAGATACGCAGTATTTT. Its protein product is CASRRQNLHTDTQYF.

The chain couples TRBV11-3 to TRBJ2-1, with D hard to call. CDR1 SGHNT and CDR2 YENEEA come from the germline V gene. The CDR3 extends over 17 amino acids. The V gene lost 5 bases and the J gene lost 5 bases, with 22 bases spanning the gap. The CDR3 DNA follows: TGTGCCAGCAGCGCCACGACGGATTCCCTGGGCAACAATGAGCAGTTCTTC. Protein sequence: CASSATTDSLGNNEQFF.

V and J are TRBV11-1 and TRBJ2-2; D possibly corresponds to TRBD1 (5 bases). The CDR3 totals 15 residues. CDR1 is SGHAT and CDR2 is FQDESV in the germline V gene (reference sequence). The V gene lost 0 bases and the J gene lost 6 bases, with 11 bases spanning the gap. CDR3 region: CASSLAQGRAGELFF. The CDR3 coding sequence is TGTGCCAGCAGCTTAGCGCAGGGTCGTGCCGGGGAGCTGTTTTTT.

The rearrangement joins TRBV4-2 to TRBJ2-1; no definite D call. Per the germline V gene, CDR1 is LGHNA and CDR2 is YNFKEQ. This CDR3 is 14 amino acids long. Trimming shortened V by 0 bases and J by 5 bases, and 8 bases separated the two germline ends. The CDR3 here is CASSQDIQNNEQFF. The CDR3 nucleotides are TGTGCCAGCAGCCAAGATATACAGAACAATGAGCAGTTCTTC.

The chain combines TRBV30 with TRBJ1-2; D is uncertain. The CDR3 extends over 14 amino acids. Trimming removed 2 bases from V and 4 bases from J, with 14 bases in between. Per the germline V gene, CDR1 is GTSNPN and CDR2 is SVGIG (reference sequence). The CDR3 sequence is CAWSFGGESYGYTF. In DNA form, the CDR3 reads TGTGCCTGGAGTTTCGGAGGCGAAAGCTATGGCTACACCTTC.

The chain couples TRBV3-1 (or the pseudogene TRBV3-2) to TRBJ1-3; D is unclear. CDR1 and CDR2 (germline): LGHDT, YNNKEL (reference sequence). This CDR3 is 14 amino acids long. Trimming removed 0 bases at V and 1 base at J, with 4 bases between. The CDR3 sequence: CASSQDNSGNTIYF. The DNA of the CDR3 is TGTGCCAGCAGCCAAGATAATTCTGGAAACACCATATATTTT.

In nucleotides, the CDR3 is TGTGCCAGCAGGACTAGCGGGAGGCGCTCCTACAATGAGCAGTTCTTC. Translated, it gives CASRTSGRRSYNEQFF. J is TRBJ2-1 and V is TRBV5-4; 13 positions match TRBD2. The CDR3 has 16 amino acids. The J segment lost 0 bases and the V segment lost 5 bases, leaving 2 bases of the junction unmatched. Germline V gene data show CDR1 as SGHNT and CDR2 as YYREEE (reference sequence).

CDR3 region: CASSFGQAARGYTF. CDR3 nucleotide sequence: TGTGCCAGCAGCTTTGGACAGGCGGCACGAGGCTACACCTTC. The chain carries TRBV7-2 and TRBJ1-2, with TRBD1 matching over 7 bases. Looked up from germline, CDR1 is SGHTA and CDR2 is FQGNSA. Unmatched junction bases numbered 9, after V lost 3 bases and J lost 8 bases. CDR3 length: 14 amino acids.

The chain employs TRBV18 and TRBJ1-1; D gene uncertain. Trimming pared 2 bases from V and 1 base from J, leaving 5 bases between. Germline lookup yields CDR1 KGHSH and CDR2 LQKENI. This CDR3 contains 13 residues. CDR3 bases: TGTGCCAGCTCACCAGCGTCGAACACTGAAGCTTTCTTT. It translates to CASSPASNTEAFF. Filled out from reference TRBV18 and TRBJ1-1, the complete variable domain reads NAGVMQNPRHLVRRRGQEARLRCSPMKGHSHVYWYRQLPEEGLKFMVYLQKENIIDESGMPKERFSAEFPKEGPSILRIQQVVRGDSAAYFCASSPASNTEAFFGQGTRLTVV.

The chain couples TRBV5-4 to TRBJ2-7; possible D gene TRBD1, 5 bases. V was clipped by 4 bases and J by 4 bases, with 12 bases between them. The CDR3 length is 13 residues. The germline gives CDR1 SGHNT, CDR2 YYREEE (reference sequence). Here the CDR3 DNA reads TGTGCCAGCAGCGAAGGGGTCACATACGAGCAGTACGTC. Residues: CASSEGVTYEQYV.

The chain is built from TRBV7-9 and TRBJ2-3; 8 nucleotides line up with TRBD1. Germline CDR1 and CDR2: SEHNR and FQNEAQ (reference sequence). The length of the CDR3 is 15 residues. The J segment lost 7 bases and the V segment lost 5 bases, leaving 11 bases of the junction unmatched. In DNA, the CDR3 is TGTGCCAGCAGCCCAAAGACAGGGGTGGCGAATACGCAGTATTTT. This gives the protein CASSPKTGVANTQYF.

The chain employs TRBV25-1 and TRBJ1-4; 9 nucleotides line up with TRBD1. V shed 3 bases and J 3 bases; nucleotides not matched to a gene: 8. The CDR3 totals 17 residues. The germline V gene has CDR1 MGHDK and CDR2 SYGVNS. The CDR3 DNA reads TGTGCCAGCAGTGACAACAGGGGGCGGTACCCTAATGAAAAACTGTTTTTT. It is translated as CASSDNRGRYPNEKLFF.

V and J are TRBV18 and TRBJ1-1; D ambiguous. The CDR3 consists of 17 residues. Per the germline V gene, CDR1 is KGHSH and CDR2 is LQKENI. V was trimmed by 4 bases and J by 1 base, leaving 19 bases between them. CDR3 in amino acids: CASSLESRLEANTEAFF. CDR3 coding DNA: TGTGCCAGCTCACTCGAAAGTAGACTTGAAGCGAACACTGAAGCTTTCTTT.

V is TRBV28 and J is TRBJ2-7; TRBD2 aligns across 9 bases. The CDR3 has 15 amino acids. CDR1 and CDR2 from the germline V gene are MDHEN and SYDVKM. Trimming removed 4 bases from V and 2 bases from J; junction bases left unmatched: 6. The CDR3 nucleotides read TGTGCCAGCAGTTGGACTAGCGCGGGGGCCTACGAGCAGTACTTC. This encodes CASSWTSAGAYEQYF.

This clone was counted a single time. The CDR3 DNA is TGTGCCAGCAGCTTAGACCCGGACAGGGGGCTCGGAGGCTATGGCTACACCTTC. This gives the protein CASSLDPDRGLGGYGYTF. The chain is built from TRBV11-2 and TRBJ1-2; 11 bases fit TRBD1. V lost 0 bases, J lost 4 bases, and 10 bases stayed unmatched. This CDR3 is 18 amino acids long. Germline V gene lookup returns CDR1 SGHAT and CDR2 FQNNGV. Full variable domain (rest looked up from reference TRBV11-2 and TRBJ1-2): EAGVAQSPRYKIIEKRQSVAFWCNPISGHATLYWYQQILGQGPKLLIQFQNNGVVDDSQLPKDRFSAERLKGVDSTLKIQPAKLEDSAVYLCASSLDPDRGLGGYGYTFGSGTRLTVV.

J is TRBJ1-6 and V is TRBV2; TRBD1 might be the D (6 bases). Trimming removed 0 bases at V and 10 bases at J, with 13 bases between. This CDR3 contains 15 residues. Germline-derived CDR1 and CDR2 are SNHLY and FYNNEI. The CDR3, as DNA: TGTGCCAGCAGTGAAGCGATTCACAGGGACTCACCCCTCCACTTT. It codes for CASSEAIHRDSPLHF.

This chain uses TRBV24-1 with TRBJ2-5; the match to TRBD2 covers 9 bases. V lost 6 bases to trimming and J lost 1 base; unmatched junction nucleotides: 8. This CDR3 region has 16 residues. In germline, CDR1 is KGHDR, CDR2 SFDVKD. The CDR3 DNA reads as TGTGCCACCAGTAAGGAGCCTAGCGGGGTCCAAGAGACCCAGTACTTC. This encodes CATSKEPSGVQETQYF.

V is TRBV7-9 and J is TRBJ2-3; 7 nucleotides match TRBD1. The CDR3 consists of 14 residues. Trimming cost V 2 bases and J 4 bases; bases outside gene matches: 3. Germline CDR1 SEHNR, CDR2 FQNEAQ (reference sequence). The CDR3 region is CASSLPQGADTQYF. The CDR3 coding sequence is TGTGCCAGCAGCTTACCGCAGGGGGCAGATACGCAGTATTTT. Full variable domain (outside the CDR3, taken from reference TRBV7-9 and TRBJ2-3): DTGVSQNPRHKITKRGQNVTFRCDPISEHNRLYWYRQTLGQGPEFLTYFQNEAQLEKSRLLSDRFSAERPKGSFSTLEIQRTEQGDSAMYLCASSLPQGADTQYFGPGTRLTVL.

This clone was found once. The chain is built from TRBV10-3 and TRBJ1-1; D is unclear. Germline V gene data show CDR1 as ENHRY and CDR2 as SYGVKD. This CDR3 is 15 amino acids long. V was cut by 1 base and J by 0 bases, with 9 bases left in between. CDR3 sequence: CAISEYGGMNTEAFF. CDR3 DNA sequence: TGTGCCATCAGTGAGTATGGCGGAATGAACACTGAAGCTTTCTTT.

The V gene is TRBV6-2 or TRBV6-3, the J gene TRBJ2-1, with TRBD2 identical over 10 bases. This CDR3 is 16 amino acids long. The ends lost 3 bases at V and 9 bases at J; junction bases unmatched: 11. Germline CDR1 reads MNHEY; CDR2 reads SVGEGT. The CDR3 loop reads CASSYLKSGREGEQFF. The CDR3 DNA follows: TGTGCCAGCAGTTATCTTAAGAGCGGGAGGGAGGGTGAGCAGTTCTTC.

This chain uses TRBV4-1 with TRBJ1-5; the D gene is possibly TRBD1 (5 bases). Germline CDR1 is MGHRA and CDR2 is YSYEKL. The CDR3 covers 14 residues. Deletions cut 1 base from V and 4 bases from J, with 8 bases between. CDR3 sequence: CASSQGRDNQPQHF. CDR3 DNA: TGCGCCAGCAGCCAAGGCAGGGATAATCAGCCCCAGCATTTT.

The chain carries TRBV5-5 and TRBJ2-1; D is possibly TRBD2 (6 bases). Per the germline V gene, CDR1 is SGHKS and CDR2 is YYEKEE (reference sequence). CDR3 length: 14 amino acids. V gave up 2 bases and J gave up 8 bases, with 14 bases separating them. DNA of the CDR3: TGTGCCAGCAGCTTACCGGGGGAGGTCGATGAGCAGTTCTTC. This sequence encodes CASSLPGEVDEQFF.